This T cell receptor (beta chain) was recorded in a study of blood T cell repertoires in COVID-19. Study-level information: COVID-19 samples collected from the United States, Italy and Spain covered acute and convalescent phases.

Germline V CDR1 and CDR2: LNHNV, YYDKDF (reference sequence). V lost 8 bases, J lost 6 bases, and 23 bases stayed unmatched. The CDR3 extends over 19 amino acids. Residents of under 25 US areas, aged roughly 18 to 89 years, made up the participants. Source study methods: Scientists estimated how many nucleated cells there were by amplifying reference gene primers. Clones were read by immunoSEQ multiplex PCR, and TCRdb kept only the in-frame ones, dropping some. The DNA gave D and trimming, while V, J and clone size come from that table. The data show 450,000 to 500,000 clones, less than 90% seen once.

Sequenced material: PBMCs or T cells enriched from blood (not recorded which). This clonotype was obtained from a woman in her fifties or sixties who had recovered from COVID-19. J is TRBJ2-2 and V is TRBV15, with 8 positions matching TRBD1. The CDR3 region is CATDPTGTGKNYEAGELFF. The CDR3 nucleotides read TGTGCCACCGACCCGACCGGGACAGGCAAGAATTATGAGGCCGGGGAGCTGTTTTTT.